The 14 T cell receptor beta chains presented below share a single source sample, sequenced in a study of blood T cell repertoires in COVID-19. TCRdb keeps only in-frame clones here, not all; method: immunoSEQ multiplex PCR. The data contain over 100,000 clones, more than 75% of them singletons. The sequenced material came from peripheral blood. The receptors stem from a man aged 45-65 years with acute or convalescent COVID-19.

This clone was seen a handful of times. The V and J genes are TRBV27 and TRBJ2-5, with TRBD1 as a possible D gene (6 bases). Looked up from germline, CDR1 is MNHEY and CDR2 is SMNVEV (reference sequence). Trimming removed 6 bases at V and 2 bases at J, with 10 bases between. The length of the CDR3 is 13 residues. The CDR3 is CASSPTGQETQYF. CDR3 sequence (DNA): TGTGCCAGCAGCCCTACAGGGCAAGAGACCCAGTACTTC.

The gene calls are TRBV19 and TRBJ1-6; D gene ambiguous. This CDR3 region has 12 residues. Looked up from germline, CDR1 is LNHDA and CDR2 is SQIVND (reference sequence). The V and J ends lost 6 bases and 7 bases respectively, with 7 bases between them. The CDR3 bases are TGTGCCAGTAGGGCAGCGAATTCACCCCTCCACTTT. This sequence encodes CASRAANSPLHF.

The chain has TRBV5-5 and TRBJ2-5; D possibly corresponds to TRBD1 (5 bases). The CDR3 sequence is 14 residues long. V was clipped by 4 bases and J by 1 base, with 11 bases between them. The germline gives CDR1 SGHKS, CDR2 YYEKEE (reference sequence). The CDR3 loop is CASSPWTLQETQYF. CDR3 DNA: TGTGCCAGCAGCCCCTGGACACTCCAAGAGACCCAGTACTTC.

The V gene is TRBV19, the J gene TRBJ1-2, with D tentatively TRBD1 (5 bases). The CDR3 is 15 amino acids. V was pared by 7 bases and J by 0 bases, with 15 bases between. Germline V CDR1 and CDR2: LNHDA, SQIVND (reference sequence). CDR3 nucleotides: TGTGCCAGTACCTATATAGACAGAGCTAACTATGGCTACACCTTC. Translating gives CASTYIDRANYGYTF.

The rearrangement links TRBV12-5 to TRBJ2-7; TRBD1 aligns across 10 bases. Germline V gene sequence: CDR1 LGHNT, CDR2 FRNRAP. CDR3 length equals 15 residues. With V trimmed by 1 base and J by 3 bases, 3 bases remained unmatched. This CDR3 reads CASGLDGTGDYEQYF. The CDR3 nucleotides read TGTGCTAGTGGTTTGGACGGGACAGGGGACTACGAGCAGTACTTC.

The V call is TRBV5-1, the J call TRBJ1-1, with D tentatively TRBD1 (5 bases). Germline CDR1 and CDR2: SGHRS and YFSETQ. Trimming removed 0 bases at V and 8 bases at J, with 8 bases between. This CDR3 is built from 12 residues. The CDR3 bases are TGCGCCAGCAGCTTGGCGGGGGGAGAAGCTTTCTTT. It codes for CASSLAGGEAFF.

The rearrangement joins TRBV2 to TRBJ2-7; 16 nucleotides match TRBD2. With V trimmed by 7 bases and J by 7 bases, 7 bases remained unmatched. CDR3 length: 15 residues. Germline CDR1 reads SNHLY; CDR2 reads FYNNEI. CDR3 sequence reads: CASTLGLAGGQEQYF. The CDR3 nucleotides read TGTGCCAGCACCCTGGGACTAGCGGGAGGGCAAGAGCAGTACTTC.

The chain combines TRBV10-3 with TRBJ1-1; the match to TRBD1 covers 9 bases. This CDR3 has 16 residues. V dropped 4 bases and J dropped 1; count of bases not matched to a gene: 7. Germline CDR1 ENHRY, CDR2 SYGVKD. The CDR3 is CAISVLTGGGNTEAFF. The CDR3 DNA reads as TGTGCCATCAGTGTTCTCACAGGGGGCGGGAACACTGAAGCTTTCTTT.

V usage is TRBV25-1 and J usage is TRBJ2-7, with D possibly being TRBD1 (5 bases). In germline, CDR1 is MGHDK, CDR2 SYGVNS. The CDR3 runs to 13 residues. Trimming pared 7 bases from V and 3 bases from J, leaving 13 bases between. The CDR3 loop reads CASKIQANYEQYF. CDR3 DNA: TGTGCCAGCAAAATACAGGCAAACTACGAGCAGTACTTC.

This chain joins TRBV6-5 and TRBJ1-2; D gene ambiguous. This CDR3 is built from 14 residues. The ends were cut back, 0 bases at V and 5 bases at J, with 10 bases in the middle. Per the germline V gene, CDR1 is MNHEY and CDR2 is SVGAGI. The CDR3 loop is CASSYSDSRYGYTF. CDR3 nucleotide sequence: TGTGCCAGCAGTTACTCCGATAGCAGATATGGCTACACCTTC.

This chain joins TRBV6-2 or TRBV6-3 and TRBJ2-3, with 14 bases fitting TRBD2. The J segment lost 3 bases and the V segment lost 2 bases, leaving 4 bases of the junction unmatched. CDR1 and CDR2 (germline): MNHEY, SVGEGT. The CDR3 contains 17 residues. CDR3 sequence (DNA): TGTGCCAGCAGTTACGGGGGACTAGCGGGAGAAACAGATACGCAGTATTTT. Translation: CASSYGGLAGETDTQYF.

The genes are TRBV28 and TRBJ2-3; 9 nucleotides match TRBD1. Germline V gene lookup returns CDR1 MDHEN and CDR2 SYDVKM. The CDR3 contains 17 residues. V was pared by 5 bases and J by 2 bases, with 11 bases of the junction left unmatched. CDR3 in DNA: TGTGCCAGCAGTCCACCGGGGACAGGGATGGTCACAGATACGCAGTATTTT. It is translated as CASSPPGTGMVTDTQYF.

V gene TRBV18 combines with J gene TRBJ2-7; 8 nucleotides agree with TRBD1. Germline loops: CDR1 KGHSH, CDR2 LQKENI. The length of the CDR3 is 14 residues. V gave up 6 bases and J gave up 1 base; unmatched junction bases: 5. In DNA, the CDR3 is TGTGCCAGCTCCCGGACAGGGCGGTCCTACGAGCAGTACTTC. Protein sequence: CASSRTGRSYEQYF.

The chain uses TRBV18 and TRBJ2-1; D is possibly TRBD2 (5 bases). Germline V gene sequence: CDR1 KGHSH, CDR2 LQKENI. The CDR3 covers 14 residues. The ends were cut back, 4 bases at V and 2 bases at J, with 9 bases in the middle. The CDR3 loop reads CASSLANTYNEQFF. The CDR3 DNA reads TGTGCCAGCTCACTAGCGAATACCTACAATGAGCAGTTCTTC.